Each of the 32 T cell receptor beta chains below was sequenced from the same sample in a study of OX40 agonist ivuxolimab in advanced cancers. The table came from immunoSEQ multiplex PCR; TCRdb's copy has only in-frame clones and leaves some out. The repertoire includes roughly 9,700 clones, around four fifths of them detected once, and approximately 31% sits in the top ten. This specimen was CD4+ or CD8+ T cells sorted from blood, taken in a trial of the OX40 agonist ivuxolimab. These receptors were taken from an adult with an advanced solid tumor such as melanoma, head and neck, liver or kidney cancer.

This chain links TRBV4-2 with TRBJ1-1; D is perhaps TRBD1 (5 bases). Germline V gene sequence: CDR1 LGHNA, CDR2 YNFKEQ. This CDR3 contains 17 residues. Trimming removed 7 bases at V and 0 bases at J, with 21 bases between. CDR3 amino acids: CASTTSDSPFMNTEAFF. Written as DNA, the CDR3 is TGTGCCAGCACCACCAGTGACAGCCCCTTCATGAACACTGAAGCTTTCTTT.

V is TRBV10-3 and J is TRBJ2-1; 7 nucleotides match TRBD2. Germline V gives CDR1 ENHRY, CDR2 SYGVKD. The CDR3 is 16 amino acids. Trimming removed 0 bases from V and 5 bases from J; junction bases left unmatched: 7. The CDR3 nucleotides read TGTGCCATCAGTGAGTCGGCGGGAGCCCTGGACAATGAGCAGTTCTTC. Protein product: CAISESAGALDNEQFF.

This clone has only a few counts. The rearrangement links TRBV4-2 to TRBJ2-3, with 15 bases matching TRBD2. The CDR3 has 18 amino acids. The J segment lost 5 bases and the V segment lost 0 bases, leaving 6 bases of the junction unmatched. Per germline, CDR1 LGHNA and CDR2 YNFKEQ. The CDR3 loop reads CASSQESQGLAGGDTQYF. CDR3 DNA sequence: TGTGCCAGCAGCCAAGAGTCCCAGGGACTAGCGGGAGGAGATACGCAGTATTTT.

The chain carries TRBV7-2 and TRBJ2-7; D could derive from TRBD1 or TRBD2 (7 bases each). Germline lookup yields CDR1 SGHTA and CDR2 FQGNSA. Trimming pared 3 bases from V and 7 bases from J, leaving 16 bases between. The CDR3 runs 14 residues. CDR3 loop: CASSFREGAGEQYF. CDR3 nucleotide sequence: TGTGCCAGCAGCTTCAGGGAGGGGGCGGGAGAGCAGTACTTC.

The chain uses TRBV27 and TRBJ2-1; D perhaps matches TRBD2 (5 bases). Germline CDR1 is MNHEY and CDR2 is SMNVEV (reference sequence). V gave up 10 bases and J gave up 2 bases, with 15 bases separating them. CDR3 size: 14 residues. CDR3: CAIKPGGPYNEQFF. As DNA, the CDR3 is TGTGCCATCAAGCCGGGCGGGCCCTACAATGAGCAGTTCTTC.

The rearrangement links TRBV4-1 to TRBJ1-1; D is perhaps TRBD1 (6 bases). Germline CDR1 reads MGHRA; CDR2 reads YSYEKL. The CDR3 length is 14 residues. Trimming cost V 4 bases and J 1 base, with 10 bases left between them. The CDR3 bases are TGCGCCAGCAGCCCAACACAGGGGAACACTGAAGCTTTCTTT. Its translation is CASSPTQGNTEAFF.

V gene TRBV7-9 combines with J gene TRBJ1-1, with D unclear. Per the germline V gene, CDR1 is SEHNR and CDR2 is FQNEAQ (reference sequence). The CDR3 runs to 14 residues. V lost 4 bases and J 1 base, leaving 10 bases between the germline ends. The CDR3 DNA follows: TGTGCCAGCAGCTCCACAACAGAGAACACTGAAGCTTTCTTT. Translated, it gives CASSSTTENTEAFF.

The J gene is TRBJ2-7, the V gene TRBV11-2; D possibly corresponds to TRBD2 (6 bases). The CDR3 covers 15 residues. Germline lookup yields CDR1 SGHAT and CDR2 FQNNGV. Trimming cost V 1 base and J 2 bases, with 12 bases left between them. As DNA, the CDR3 is TGTGCCAGCAGCTTAGGAAATGGCGGGACCTACGAGCAGTACTTC. Translation: CASSLGNGGTYEQYF.

The chain joins TRBV10-1 to TRBJ1-4; no clear D. CDR1 and CDR2 (germline): WNHNN, SYGVQD (reference sequence). This CDR3 spans 15 amino acids. The germline V and J ends were trimmed by 6 bases and 0 bases, with 11 bases remaining between them. The CDR3 loop is CASRSLGATNEKLFF. The CDR3 DNA is TGCGCCAGCAGATCCCTGGGTGCAACTAATGAAAAACTGTTTTTT.

The V call is TRBV28, the J call TRBJ2-5; TRBD2 matches 7 bases. Germline V gene sequence: CDR1 MDHEN, CDR2 SYDVKM. V gave up 4 bases and J gave up 2 bases; unmatched junction bases: 4. There are 14 residues in the CDR3. The chain's CDR3 is CASSSTSYQETQYF. The CDR3 bases are TGTGCCAGCAGTTCGACTAGCTATCAAGAGACCCAGTACTTC.

The rearrangement uses TRBV30 and TRBJ1-4; 8 bases fit TRBD1. Germline CDR1 and CDR2: GTSNPN and SVGIG (reference sequence). The CDR3 runs 15 residues. J was trimmed by 8 bases and V by 3 bases; bases with no gene match: 11. The chain's CDR3 is CAWSTGQGAEEKLFF. The CDR3 DNA reads TGTGCCTGGAGCACAGGGCAGGGGGCGGAAGAAAAACTGTTTTTT.

By share, this clone ranks as large (0.1 to 1%). V usage is TRBV19 and J usage is TRBJ1-1; no firm D call. The germline V gene encodes CDR1 LNHDA and CDR2 SQIVND (reference sequence). V was clipped by 5 bases and J by 6 bases, with 10 bases between them. The CDR3 consists of 12 residues. CDR3 DNA: TGTGCCAGTAGTGTTATAGGTGCTGAAGCTTTCTTT. Translation gives CASSVIGAEAFF. The whole variable domain, filled in from reference TRBV19 and TRBJ1-1, reads DGGITQSPKYLFRKEGQNVTLSCEQNLNHDAMYWYRQDPGQGLRLIYYSQIVNDFQKGDIAEGYSVSREKKESFPLTVTSAQKNPTAFYLCASSVIGAEAFFGQGTRLTVV.

The chain carries TRBV7-9 and TRBJ2-3; TRBD2 might be the D (6 bases). The length of the CDR3 is 15 residues. CDR1 and CDR2 from the germline V gene are SEHNR and FQNEAQ (reference sequence). Trimming stripped 6 bases from V and 0 bases from J, with 13 bases between. CDR3 sequence reads: CASRTGEVSTDTQYF. DNA of the CDR3: TGTGCCAGCAGGACGGGGGAGGTGAGCACAGATACGCAGTATTTT.

The gene calls are TRBV10-3 and TRBJ2-1; possibly TRBD1 for D (5 bases). V was trimmed by 4 bases and J by 0 bases, leaving 7 bases between them. CDR3 length: 14 residues. Germline loops: CDR1 ENHRY, CDR2 SYGVKD. The CDR3 reads CAISGQSSYNEQFF. The CDR3 nucleotides are TGTGCCATCAGTGGACAGAGCTCCTACAATGAGCAGTTCTTC.

The chain joins TRBV27 to TRBJ2-3; 11 nucleotides align to TRBD2. CDR1 and CDR2 from the germline V gene are MNHEY and SMNVEV (reference sequence). This CDR3 is built from 17 residues. V gave up 3 bases and J gave up 1 base; unmatched junction bases: 6. The CDR3 loop is CASSFYGTSGGTDTQYF. CDR3 DNA: TGTGCCAGCAGTTTTTACGGGACTAGCGGAGGCACAGATACGCAGTATTTT.

The chain employs TRBV5-5 and TRBJ2-7; TRBD1 matches at 11 bases. Trimming removed 3 bases from V and 4 bases from J; junction bases left unmatched: 3. This CDR3 has 14 residues. Germline values: CDR1 SGHKS, CDR2 YYEKEE (reference sequence). The CDR3 nucleotides are TGTGCCAGCAGCTGGGACAGGGGGAGATACGAGCAGTACTTC. It codes for CASSWDRGRYEQYF.

This chain links TRBV5-4 with TRBJ1-1; tentatively, D is TRBD1 (5 bases). Germline V CDR1 and CDR2: SGHNT, YYREEE (reference sequence). The CDR3 totals 14 residues. V shed 3 bases and J shed 5 bases, with 14 bases lying between them. The CDR3 spells CASSWDLDRTEAFF. For the CDR3, the DNA is TGTGCCAGCAGCTGGGACCTCGACCGGACTGAAGCTTTCTTT.

The chain carries TRBV6-5 and TRBJ2-7; TRBD1 aligns across 9 bases. The CDR3 spans 12 residues. The junction had 5 bases not matched to a gene; V was cut back by 7 bases and J by 7 bases. The germline CDR1 and CDR2 sequences are MNHEY and SVGAGI. CDR3 DNA sequence: TGTGCCAGCACCACAGGGGGCGGTGAGCAGTACTTC. Protein: CASTTGGGEQYF.

This clone was counted a single time. The V gene is TRBV19, the J gene TRBJ1-1, with a possible D match to TRBD1 (5 bases). Trimming took off 7 bases at V and 5 bases at J, with 14 bases between the two ends. The CDR3 is 13 residues long. The germline CDR1 and CDR2 sequences are LNHDA and SQIVND (reference sequence). CDR3 residues: CASMGEGFTEAFF. Here the CDR3 DNA reads TGTGCCAGTATGGGGGAGGGATTTACTGAAGCTTTCTTT. The complete variable domain, with remaining parts taken from reference TRBV19 and TRBJ1-1, reads DGGITQSPKYLFRKEGQNVTLSCEQNLNHDAMYWYRQDPGQGLRLIYYSQIVNDFQKGDIAEGYSVSREKKESFPLTVTSAQKNPTAFYLCASMGEGFTEAFFGQGTRLTVV.

The J gene is TRBJ2-1, the V gene TRBV6-1, with TRBD2 identical over 12 bases. The CDR3 loop spans 14 amino acids. The ends lost 4 bases at V and 7 bases at J; junction bases unmatched: 2. Germline loops: CDR1 MNHNS, CDR2 SASEGT. The CDR3 DNA reads as TGTGCCAGCAGTGTACTAGCGGGAGGAAATGAGCAGTTCTTC. It yields the protein CASSVLAGGNEQFF.

This chain links TRBV28 with TRBJ2-1; tentative D call: TRBD1 (6 bases). This CDR3 comprises 15 residues. Germline V lookup: CDR1 MDHEN, CDR2 SYDVKM. V shed 2 bases and J shed 0 bases, with 8 bases lying between them. In DNA form, the CDR3 reads TGTGCCAGCAGTTTAAGGGGGAGCTCCTACAATGAGCAGTTCTTC. Amino acid sequence: CASSLRGSSYNEQFF.

This clone turned up a few times. This chain uses TRBV9 with TRBJ2-4; either TRBD1 or TRBD2 may supply D (6 bases each). The V gene lost 2 bases and the J gene lost 7 bases, with 16 bases spanning the gap. Germline assignment: CDR1 SGDLS and CDR2 YYNGEE. This CDR3 has 15 residues. Here the CDR3 reads CASSVGWTTGNIQYF. Here the CDR3 DNA reads TGTGCCAGCAGCGTGGGTTGGACTACAGGGAACATTCAGTACTTC.

This sequence joins TRBV28 and TRBJ2-7; tentative D call: TRBD2 (7 bases). The CDR3 is 15 amino acids. Looked up from germline, CDR1 is MDHEN and CDR2 is SYDVKM. The V end lost 1 base, the J end lost 4 bases, and 14 bases lay between the germline ends. The CDR3 here is CASSLSGGLRYEQYF. As DNA, the CDR3 is TGTGCCAGCAGTTTATCCGGGGGGCTTAGGTACGAGCAGTACTTC.

This chain connects TRBV18 to TRBJ1-5, with TRBD1 matching over 11 bases. Germline CDR1 reads KGHSH; CDR2 reads LQKENI. The CDR3 extends over 18 amino acids. The junction had 11 bases not matched to a gene; V was cut back by 4 bases and J by 3 bases. This chain's CDR3 is CASSRAFGTGGVNQPQHF. The CDR3 nucleotides read TGTGCCAGCTCACGAGCGTTTGGGACAGGGGGTGTCAATCAGCCCCAGCATTTT.

CDR3 amino acids: CASSWGQAHQETQYF. The CDR3 bases are TGTGCCAGCAGCTGGGGACAGGCTCACCAAGAGACCCAGTACTTC. This chain joins TRBV7-9 and TRBJ2-5, with 8 bases fitting TRBD1. With 4 bases clipped from V and 0 bases from J, the junction kept 4 bases outside the gene matches. Germline V CDR1 and CDR2: SEHNR, FQNEAQ (reference sequence). The CDR3 consists of 15 residues. The variable domain in full, with the rest retrieved from reference TRBV7-9 and TRBJ2-5, is DTGVSQNPRHKITKRGQNVTFRCDPISEHNRLYWYRQTLGQGPEFLTYFQNEAQLEKSRLLSDRFSAERPKGSFSTLEIQRTEQGDSAMYLCASSWGQAHQETQYFGPGTRLLVL.

The chain has TRBV30 and TRBJ1-2, with D uncertain. This CDR3 region has 12 residues. Germline V lookup: CDR1 GTSNPN, CDR2 SVGIG (reference sequence). Trimming cost V 4 bases and J 4 bases, with 10 bases left between them. Here the CDR3 DNA reads TGTGCCTGGAAGGACGGAGGCTATGGCTACACCTTC. Translation gives CAWKDGGYGYTF.

V gene TRBV4-1 combines with J gene TRBJ1-5; D is perhaps TRBD1 (5 bases). V was trimmed by 0 bases and J by 3 bases, leaving 18 bases between them. This CDR3 is built from 18 residues. CDR1 is MGHRA, CDR2 YSYEKL, per germline. The CDR3 protein is CASSQDPPAGMSNQPQHF. CDR3 sequence (DNA): TGCGCCAGCAGCCAAGACCCCCCGGCAGGGATGTCCAATCAGCCCCAGCATTTT.

CDR3 amino acids: CASSYLRGGEETQYF. Here the CDR3 DNA reads TGTGCCAGCAGTTACCTAAGGGGTGGGGAAGAGACCCAGTACTTC. This rearrangement joins TRBV6-5 to TRBJ2-5, with a weak D call TRBD1 (5 bases). This CDR3 contains 15 residues. Germline assignment: CDR1 MNHEY and CDR2 SVGAGI. Trimming removed 2 bases from V and 3 bases from J, with 13 bases in between.

The chain joins TRBV5-4 to TRBJ2-5; no reliable D call. The CDR3 is 14 amino acids. Trimming shortened V by 4 bases and J by 5 bases, and 15 bases separated the two germline ends. Per the germline V gene, CDR1 is SGHNT and CDR2 is YYREEE (reference sequence). In nucleotides, the CDR3 is TGTGCCAGCAGCCCCTCCCACGGGTCGGAGACCCAGTACTTC. The encoded protein is CASSPSHGSETQYF.

The V call is TRBV4-1, the J call TRBJ2-7, with 7 bases aligning to TRBD1. V dropped 4 bases and J dropped 3; count of bases not matched to a gene: 9. The CDR3 length is 15 residues. In germline, CDR1 is MGHRA, CDR2 YSYEKL. This CDR3 reads CASSLIDRVNYEQYF. As DNA, the CDR3 is TGCGCCAGCAGCCTTATCGACAGGGTAAACTACGAGCAGTACTTC.

The CDR3 DNA reads TGTGCCACCTCGTTCCGGGCCTGGGGTGAAAAACTGTTTTTT. It is translated as CATSFRAWGEKLFF. The chain recombines TRBV6-1 with TRBJ1-4, with D hard to call. The CDR3 spans 14 residues. The germline CDR1 and CDR2 sequences are MNHNS and SASEGT. V was trimmed by 10 bases and J by 7 bases, leaving 19 bases between them.

In DNA form, the CDR3 reads TGTGCCAGCAGTGAAGCGCCGGGCGGGGGCGCCGGGGTGGGTGAGCAGTTCTTC. As protein: CASSEAPGGGAGVGEQFF. The J gene is TRBJ2-1, the V gene TRBV6-1, with TRBD2 as a possible D gene (7 bases). The CDR3 runs to 18 residues. The germline V gene has CDR1 MNHNS and CDR2 SASEGT. The V gene lost 0 bases and the J gene lost 9 bases, with 24 bases spanning the gap.